This T cell receptor (beta chain) came from a study of blood T cell repertoires in COVID-19. Study at large: PBMCs, B-cell-depleted T cells, or T cells were the source of the cDNA or gDNA that made up the material.

Assay: immunoSEQ multiplex PCR; the TCRdb copy retains only in-frame clones and omits some. The sample lists fewer than 250,000 clones; 88% were seen once. The CDR3 covers 16 residues. The origin of this receptor is a man between 65 and 80 years old with acute or convalescent COVID-19. The chain combines TRBV1 with TRBJ1-2. TRBV1 is a recognized pseudogene. The sample consisted of peripheral blood. CDR3 in DNA: TGCACCAGCCCCCCCGAGCGAATAGCGAACTGCTATGGCTACACCTTC. Encoded protein: CTSPPERIANCYGYTF.